This record covers a single TCR beta chain. Its antigen has not been determined. Base qualities are not provided; no much larger clone lies one nucleotide away. The data originate from a study of T cell repertoires in cytomegalovirus infection (dated by TCRdb to between 2018 and 2020). Notes on the research overall: The peptide stimulations were aimed at well-studied HLA-B-restricted epitopes as well as recently identified HLA-C-restricted CMV epitopes, whose presentation resists viral immunomodulation. The HLA type of each donor mattered for the analysis, because public TCR beta signatures pointed to carriage of CMV infection along with the matching HLA type. Results the study describes overall, beyond this receptor: The ex vivo response was dominated by HLA-C-restricted CMV-specific TCR beta clonotypes, which also provided the single most frequent clonotype in two of eight donors. Carriers of CMV infection plus the relevant HLA type were discriminated by the cumulative frequency of public TCR beta family members in the study cohort and in an independent approximately 360-donor cohort.

CDR1 MNHNS and CDR2 SASEGT are derived from the germline V gene. From its cysteine to its phenylalanine, the CDR3 spans 16 amino acids. Solely the CDR3 DNA is kept, with 48 bases framed from the first base. V lost 3 bases and J lost 2 bases; the stretch between them is 13 bases long. What this sample's treatment or condition label stands for: in vitro stimulation with specific CMV peptide epitopes to enrich CMV-specific T cells. The instrument was an Illumina HiSeq 1500. TCRdb ran its own pipeline on the public reads, namely fastp trimming at Q25 and MiXCR clone calling, and kept in-frame beta chains. Identical CDR3 proteins give one entry, which carries the most common genes and DNA. A total of approximately 340,000 distinct CDR3 sequences appear in this sample, 25% to 35% of them only once. Around 18% of the sample is in the top ten clones.

The sample here was cultured PBMCs, taken from culture after CMV antigen stimulation. This sequence originates from a human donor in good health (CMV status not recorded). Some clones in this sample may be carry-over from other donors' samples. The sequence joins TRBV6-1 to TRBJ2-2, with TRBD1 as a weak D call on 6 bases. The bases are TGTGCCAGCAGTGAGGGAAGACAGGCCAACACCGGGGAGCTGTTTTTT. It encodes CASSEGRQANTGELFF.